The entry below gives a single T cell receptor beta chain sequence along with its context. The sample belongs to a study of blood T cell repertoires in COVID-19. The trim removed 5 bases at V and 6 bases at J, leaving 6 bases unmatched. Germline CDR1 and CDR2: MDHEN and SYDVKM. The CDR3 has 14 amino acids. Profiling relied on immunoSEQ multiplex PCR, and the TCRdb table lists in-frame clones only, not all of them. The table shows about 180,000 clones, with 85% to 90% occurring only once. V usage is TRBV28 and J usage is TRBJ2-7; 11 positions match TRBD1. The sequencing sample was made of PBMCs or T cells enriched from blood (not recorded which). This receptor was taken from a woman in her forties with acute COVID-19. CDR3 loop: CASSQPDRGREQYF. CDR3 in DNA: TGTGCCAGCAGTCAGCCGGACAGGGGGCGCGAGCAGTACTTC.